These 23 T cell receptor beta chains were all obtained from the same sample, sequenced in a study of blood T cell repertoires in COVID-19. This table comes from immunoSEQ multiplex PCR, and its TCRdb copy is limited to in-frame clones, with some not included. The repertoire has around 150,000 clones, approximately 86% of them found once; the top ten carry almost 1%. Source material: peripheral blood. The receptors originated from a man younger than 35 with acute or convalescent COVID-19.

The chain combines TRBV30 with TRBJ1-2; D gene unclear. The CDR3 totals 14 residues. Germline V gives CDR1 GTSNPN, CDR2 SVGIG (reference sequence). V lost 1 base and J lost 2, with 11 bases in between. The CDR3 loop is CAWSAVLTNYGYTF. In nucleotides, the CDR3 is TGTGCCTGGAGTGCAGTGCTTACCAACTATGGCTACACCTTC. Full variable domain (rest looked up from reference TRBV30 and TRBJ1-2): SQTIHQWPATLVQPVGSPLSLECTVEGTSNPNLYWYRQAAGRGLQLLFYSVGIGQISSEVPQNLSASRPQDRQFILSSKKLLLSDSGFYLCAWSAVLTNYGYTFGSGTRLTVV.

This chain connects TRBV21-1 to TRBJ2-7; TRBD1 was called by the table and not checked on the DNA. TRBV21-1 is classified as a pseudogene. The CDR3 has 16 amino acids. The CDR3 DNA sequence: TGTGCCAGCAGCAAAAAAGCCGGGACAGAGCCCTACGAGCAGTACGTC. Its protein product is CASSKKAGTEPYEQYV.

The V call is TRBV7-6, the J call TRBJ2-7; maybe TRBD1 (5 bases). Germline V gene lookup returns CDR1 SGHVS and CDR2 FNYEAQ. V lost 5 bases and J 7 bases, leaving 21 bases between the germline ends. The CDR3 contains 15 residues. The CDR3 reads CASSQGAGYVEEQYF. The CDR3 DNA sequence: TGTGCCAGCAGCCAAGGGGCTGGATACGTCGAGGAGCAGTACTTC. The full variable domain, its missing parts supplied by reference TRBV7-6 and TRBJ2-7, is GAGVSQSPRYKVTKRGQDVALRCDPISGHVSLYWYRQALGQGPEFLTYFNYEAQQDKSGLPNDRFSAERPEGSISTLTIQRTEQRDSAMYRCASSQGAGYVEEQYFGPGTRLTVT.

This clone was found once. This CDR3 reads CASSQNLGVDSDTQYF. CDR3 DNA sequence: TGCGCCAGCAGCCAAAACCTCGGGGTCGATTCAGATACGCAGTATTTT. The chain employs TRBV4-1 and TRBJ2-3; D may be TRBD2 (5 bases). Germline V gives CDR1 MGHRA, CDR2 YSYEKL. V lost 2 bases and J lost 4, with 16 bases in between. The CDR3 runs to 16 residues.

CDR3 residues: CASSPPRRGVTEAFF. In DNA, the CDR3 is TGTGCCAGCAGCCCACCCCGGCGGGGGGTTACTGAAGCTTTCTTT. This chain uses TRBV11-2 with TRBJ1-1; a possible D gene is TRBD1 (5 bases). V dropped 5 bases and J dropped 5 bases, with 18 bases sitting between them. CDR1 and CDR2 from the germline V gene are SGHAT and FQNNGV. The CDR3 has 15 residues.

This clone was counted only a few times. V gene TRBV10-2 combines with J gene TRBJ2-1; D might be TRBD2 (6 bases). Looked up from germline, CDR1 is WSHSY and CDR2 is SAAADI. The CDR3 covers 13 residues. Trimming stripped 6 bases from V and 7 bases from J, with 13 bases between. CDR3: CASRGGLSNEQFF. As DNA, the CDR3 is TGCGCCAGCAGGGGAGGACTATCAAATGAGCAGTTCTTC.

CDR3 DNA: TGTGCCAGCAGTGAAGAGGAGGCCTGGGGCTACACCTTC. Its translation: CASSEEEAWGYTF. This chain links TRBV6-1 with TRBJ1-2; D is uncertain. Per the germline V gene, CDR1 is MNHNS and CDR2 is SASEGT. The CDR3 sequence is 13 residues long. V lost 1 base to trimming and J lost 8 bases, with 11 bases between them.

This clone was detected once. This chain joins TRBV12-5 and TRBJ2-7; the match to TRBD2 covers 11 bases. The CDR3 is 18 amino acids. Germline V gene data show CDR1 as LGHNT and CDR2 as FRNRAP. Trimming took 0 bases from V and 1 from J; bases not matched to a gene: 8. CDR3 DNA sequence: TGTGCTAGTGGTTTGGTAACGTCTAGCGGGGGGACTTCCTACGAGCAGTACTTC. Amino acids: CASGLVTSSGGTSYEQYF.

The V gene is TRBV7-6, the J gene TRBJ1-1; D remains ambiguous. Germline V gene data show CDR1 as SGHVS and CDR2 as FNYEAQ. This CDR3 contains 14 residues. V lost 4 bases, J lost 0 bases, and 9 bases lay in between. For the CDR3, the DNA is TGTGCCAGCAGCTCCGGTCACCTGAACACTGAAGCTTTCTTT. Its protein is CASSSGHLNTEAFF. Full variable domain (missing parts from reference TRBV7-6 and TRBJ1-1): GAGVSQSPRYKVTKRGQDVALRCDPISGHVSLYWYRQALGQGPEFLTYFNYEAQQDKSGLPNDRFSAERPEGSISTLTIQRTEQRDSAMYRCASSSGHLNTEAFFGQGTRLTVV.

The gene calls are TRBV5-6 and TRBJ2-7; 7 bases are shared with TRBD1. Germline assignment: CDR1 SGHDT and CDR2 YYEEEE. Trimming cost V 2 bases and J 2 bases; bases outside gene matches: 7. CDR3 length: 15 amino acids. CDR3 in amino acids: CASSFFDRAPYEQYV. The CDR3 bases are TGTGCCAGCAGCTTTTTCGACAGGGCCCCCTACGAGCAGTACGTC.

This sequence joins TRBV3-1 (or the pseudogene TRBV3-2) and TRBJ1-6; D unclear. Looked up from germline, CDR1 is LGHDT and CDR2 is YNNKEL (reference sequence). There are 16 residues in the CDR3. Between the trimmed V and J ends, which lost 0 bases and 9 bases, there was a span of 15 bases. The CDR3 sequence: CASSQDRPLTPSPLHF. CDR3 nucleotides: TGTGCCAGCAGCCAAGACAGGCCACTTACCCCTTCACCCCTCCACTTT.

The gene calls are TRBV7-3 and TRBJ2-1; 8 nucleotides line up with TRBD1. The CDR3 is made up of 18 amino acids. Germline V gene sequence: CDR1 SGHTA, CDR2 FQGTGA. With V trimmed by 5 bases and J by 6 bases, 18 bases remained unmatched. The CDR3 here is CASSRQGRGVGRPNEQFF. Here the CDR3 DNA reads TGTGCCAGCAGCAGACAGGGGCGCGGGGTAGGTAGGCCCAATGAGCAGTTCTTC.

V usage is TRBV28 and J usage is TRBJ1-5, with 7 bases fitting TRBD1. From germline, CDR1 is MDHEN and CDR2 SYDVKM. The V and J ends lost 3 bases and 6 bases, in that order; junction bases with no gene match: 5. This CDR3 comprises 14 residues. In nucleotides, the CDR3 is TGTGCCAGCAGTTTCAGGGGGTCGGGTCAGCCCCAGCATTTT. Its protein product is CASSFRGSGQPQHF.

The V call is TRBV11-2, the J call TRBJ2-5; 11 nucleotides line up with TRBD2. V was clipped by 1 base and J by 8 bases; unmatched bases: 12. The CDR3 contains 17 residues. Germline CDR1 is SGHAT and CDR2 is FQNNGV. In DNA form, the CDR3 reads TGTGCCAGCAGCTTAGTGGGTTTTTTAGCGGGGGGGGAAACCCAGTACTTC. Protein sequence: CASSLVGFLAGGETQYF.

This rearrangement joins TRBV11-2 to TRBJ2-7; D may be TRBD2 (5 bases). Germline V gene sequence: CDR1 SGHAT, CDR2 FQNNGV. The CDR3 loop spans 13 amino acids. The V end lost 5 bases, the J end lost 3 bases, and 11 bases lay between the germline ends. CDR3 nucleotide sequence: TGTGCCAGCAGCCGCGACTACCGCTACGAGCAGTACTTC. Residues: CASSRDYRYEQYF.

In nucleotides, the CDR3 is TGTGCCAGCAGCTTTCAGGAATATTGGGTTTCCGGGGAGCTGTTTTTT. It codes for CASSFQEYWVSGELFF. V gene TRBV5-8 combines with J gene TRBJ2-2; unclear D gene. The CDR3 loop spans 16 amino acids. Between the trimmed V and J ends, which lost 2 bases and 6 bases, there was a span of 17 bases. Looked up from germline, CDR1 is SGHTS and CDR2 is YDEGEE.

The rearrangement uses TRBV6-5 and TRBJ2-1; D ambiguous. Trimming cost V 6 bases and J 0 bases, with 6 bases left between them. Germline V gives CDR1 MNHEY, CDR2 SVGAGI. This CDR3 has 13 amino acids. The CDR3 loop is CASRDSSYNEQFF. The CDR3 nucleotides read TGTGCCAGCAGAGACTCCTCCTACAATGAGCAGTTCTTC.

The chain is built from TRBV6-5 and TRBJ1-2; no definite D call. There are 14 residues in the CDR3. Germline values: CDR1 MNHEY, CDR2 SVGAGI. The V gene lost 8 bases and the J gene lost 0 bases, with 13 bases spanning the gap. CDR3 residues: CASFGTGTNYGYTF. The CDR3 region has the DNA TGTGCCAGCTTTGGAACCGGGACTAACTATGGCTACACCTTC.

V usage is TRBV24-1 and J usage is TRBJ2-1, with TRBD1 identical over 7 bases. The ends lost 4 bases at V and 15 bases at J; junction bases unmatched: 11. From germline, CDR1 is KGHDR and CDR2 SFDVKD. This CDR3 is 13 amino acids long. CDR3 DNA: TGTGCCACCAGTGACAGGGACAGATCTCGGTCGTTCTTC. Protein sequence: CATSDRDRSRSFF.

The chain joins TRBV19 to TRBJ1-2; no firm D call. Germline lookup yields CDR1 LNHDA and CDR2 SQIVND (reference sequence). This CDR3 spans 11 amino acids. V lost 5 bases to trimming and J lost 5 bases, with 6 bases between them. The CDR3 reads CASSSAYGYTF. CDR3 nucleotide sequence: TGTGCCAGTAGTTCTGCGTATGGCTACACCTTC. Drawing the rest from reference TRBV19 and TRBJ1-2, the complete variable domain is DGGITQSPKYLFRKEGQNVTLSCEQNLNHDAMYWYRQDPGQGLRLIYYSQIVNDFQKGDIAEGYSVSREKKESFPLTVTSAQKNPTAFYLCASSSAYGYTFGSGTRLTVV.

The V gene is TRBV19, the J gene TRBJ1-1; D possibly corresponds to TRBD1 (6 bases). Germline V lookup: CDR1 LNHDA, CDR2 SQIVND (reference sequence). Trimming took off 4 bases at V and 3 bases at J, with 15 bases between the two ends. The CDR3 is 15 residues long. The CDR3 loop reads CASSKDRIGDTEAFF. CDR3 DNA: TGTGCCAGTAGTAAAGACAGGATAGGGGACACTGAAGCTTTCTTT.

The J gene is TRBJ1-5, the V gene TRBV6-1, with D possibly being TRBD1 (5 bases). This CDR3 has 16 residues. From germline, CDR1 is MNHNS and CDR2 SASEGT. Trimming left V 1 base short and J 6 bases short, with 16 bases between. CDR3 residues: CASSEGAGKYGQPQHF. The CDR3 DNA reads TGTGCCAGCAGTGAAGGGGCAGGGAAGTACGGTCAGCCCCAGCATTTT.

The genes are TRBV28 and TRBJ1-5; D is perhaps TRBD1 (6 bases). The CDR3 has 17 amino acids. CDR1 is MDHEN and CDR2 is SYDVKM in the germline V gene. The ends were cut back, 6 bases at V and 3 bases at J, with 21 bases in the middle. The CDR3 sequence: CASRTRLRGLYNQPQHF. The CDR3 coding sequence is TGTGCCAGCAGAACCCGCCTCAGGGGTCTTTACAATCAGCCCCAGCATTTT.